What follows are 6 T cell receptor beta chains derived from one specimen sequenced in a study of T cell repertoires in cytomegalovirus infection. Using its own MiXCR run on the reads, TCRdb lists one record per CDR3 protein. The sample holds some 920,000 distinct CDR3 sequences, approximately 30% seen once. No antigen is known for these receptors. Source: cultured CD8+ T cells from PBMCs, taken from culture after CMV antigen stimulation. All receptors derive from a human donor in good health (CMV status not recorded). Some clones in this sample may be carry-over from other donors' samples.

Only a few counts were recorded for this clonotype. The chain employs TRBV7-9 and TRBJ2-1; D is unclear. The germline V gene has CDR1 SEHNR and CDR2 FQNEAQ (reference sequence). V was trimmed by 8 bases and J by 5 bases, leaving 10 bases between them. The CDR3 runs 12 residues. The CDR3 reads CASSEAHNEQFF. The DNA for the CDR3 is TGTGCCAGCTCTGAGGCCCACAATGAGCAGTTCTTC.

A remark on this clonotype: This is likely a read error, given that the CDR3 carries no conserved phenylalanine or tryptophan at its end. The chain links TRBV5-1 to TRBJ2-1; D is unclear. The CDR3 length is 13 residues. With 0 bases removed from V and 4 bases from J, the gap between germline ends came to 5 bases. Germline CDR1 reads SGHRS; CDR2 reads YFSETQ. The DNA of the CDR3 is TGCGCCAGCAGCTTGGACAGTTACAATGAGCAGTTCTCC. It yields the protein CASSLDSYNEQFS.

This clonotype has a handful of counts. The chain carries TRBV11-2 and TRBJ2-7; the D is unclear. With 3 bases removed from V and 0 bases from J, the gap between germline ends came to 6 bases. The germline V gene encodes CDR1 SGHAT and CDR2 FQNNGV. The CDR3 runs 13 residues. CDR3 region: CASSFRPSYEQYV. The CDR3 DNA sequence: TGTGCCAGCAGCTTTCGGCCCTCCTACGAGCAGTACGTC.

This clonotype has a handful of counts. The V gene is TRBV19, the J gene TRBJ2-6; the D gene is possibly TRBD1 (5 bases). There are 15 residues in the CDR3. Germline loops: CDR1 LNHDA, CDR2 SQIVND (reference sequence). Trimming removed 3 bases at V and 2 bases at J, with 8 bases between. The CDR3 DNA is TGTGCCAGTAGTATCGGACATACTGGGGCCAACGTCCTGACTTTC. Translating gives CASSIGHTGANVLTF. Full variable domain (outside the CDR3, taken from reference TRBV19 and TRBJ2-6): DGGITQSPKYLFRKEGQNVTLSCEQNLNHDAMYWYRQDPGQGLRLIYYSQIVNDFQKGDIAEGYSVSREKKESFPLTVTSAQKNPTAFYLCASSIGHTGANVLTFGAGSRLTVL.

The chain recombines TRBV19 with TRBJ1-5, with D hard to call. Trimming shortened V by 3 bases and J by 0 bases, and 12 bases separated the two germline ends. The germline V gene encodes CDR1 LNHDA and CDR2 SQIVND (reference sequence). CDR3 length equals 16 residues. In DNA form, the CDR3 reads TGTGCCAGTAGTATCGGTGTACAGTATAGCAATCAGCCCCAGCATTTT. Its protein product is CASSIGVQYSNQPQHF.

This clonotype has at least ten counts. The chain has TRBV12-3 or TRBV12-4 and TRBJ1-1; possibly TRBD1 for D (5 bases). This CDR3 has 17 residues. V was cut by 6 bases and J by 1 base, with 21 bases left in between. CDR3 nucleotide sequence: TGTGCCAGCAGCTTCGTTCTAGGGGTCGGGCCGAACACTGAAGCTTTCTTT. Protein sequence: CASSFVLGVGPNTEAFF.